Detailed here is one TCR beta chain. This sample was taken from a study of blood T cell repertoires in COVID-19. The CDR3 totals 14 residues. Germline V gene sequence: CDR1 MDHEN, CDR2 SYDVKM. The V end was cut by 7 bases, the J end by 11 bases, with 23 bases between. Sequenced by immunoSEQ multiplex PCR; TCRdb stores in-frame clones only, minus some. The table has roughly 180,000 clones, roughly 80% seen once; the top ten hold roughly 17%. The rearrangement joins TRBV28 to TRBJ1-1; D not resolved. The sample comprised peripheral blood. The source of this sequence is a man aged 55 to 70 with active or convalescent COVID-19. The chain's CDR3 is CASIGPARTFRAFF. DNA for the CDR3: TGTGCCAGCATTGGCCCCGCGAGGACTTTCAGGGCTTTCTTT.